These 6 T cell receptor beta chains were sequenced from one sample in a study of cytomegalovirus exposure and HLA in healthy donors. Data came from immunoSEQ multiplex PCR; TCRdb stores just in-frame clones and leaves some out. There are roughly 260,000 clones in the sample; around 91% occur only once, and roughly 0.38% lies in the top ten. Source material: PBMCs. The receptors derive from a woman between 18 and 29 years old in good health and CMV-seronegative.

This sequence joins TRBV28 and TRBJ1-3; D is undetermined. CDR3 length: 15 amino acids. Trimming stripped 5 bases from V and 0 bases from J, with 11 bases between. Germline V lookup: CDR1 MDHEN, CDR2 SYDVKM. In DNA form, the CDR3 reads TGTGCCAGCAGTCTCAGGTTGAGCTCTGGAAACACCATATATTTT. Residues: CASSLRLSSGNTIYF. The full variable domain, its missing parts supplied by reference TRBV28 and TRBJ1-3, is DVKVTQSSRYLVKRTGEKVFLECVQDMDHENMFWYRQDPGLGLRLIYFSYDVKMKEKGDIPEGYSVSREKKERFSLILESASTNQTSMYLCASSLRLSSGNTIYFGEGSWLTVV.

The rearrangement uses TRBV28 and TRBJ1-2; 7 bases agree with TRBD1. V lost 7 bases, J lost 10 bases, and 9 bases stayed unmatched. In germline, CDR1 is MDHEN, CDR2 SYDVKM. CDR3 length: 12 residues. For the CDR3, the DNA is TGTGCCAGCACCCCGGACAGGCTGGTCTACACCTTC. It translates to CASTPDRLVYTF.

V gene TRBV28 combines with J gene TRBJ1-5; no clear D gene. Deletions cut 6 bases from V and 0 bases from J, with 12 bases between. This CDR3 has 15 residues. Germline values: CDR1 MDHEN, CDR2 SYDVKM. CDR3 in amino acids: CASSPTAASNQPQHF. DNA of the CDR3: TGTGCCAGCAGCCCTACAGCCGCTAGCAATCAGCCCCAGCATTTT.

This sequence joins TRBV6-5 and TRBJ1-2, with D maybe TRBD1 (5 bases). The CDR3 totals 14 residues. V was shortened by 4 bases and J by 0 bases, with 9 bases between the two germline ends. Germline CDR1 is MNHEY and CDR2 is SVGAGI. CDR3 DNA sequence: TGTGCCAGCAGTTCCAGGGTAACTAACTATGGCTACACCTTC. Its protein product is CASSSRVTNYGYTF.

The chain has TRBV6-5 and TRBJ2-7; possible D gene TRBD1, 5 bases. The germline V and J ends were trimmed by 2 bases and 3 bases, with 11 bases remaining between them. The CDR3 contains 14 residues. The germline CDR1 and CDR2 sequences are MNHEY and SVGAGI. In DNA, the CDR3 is TGTGCCAGCAGTTACGGGGCCTGGCTCTACGAGCAGTACTTC. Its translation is CASSYGAWLYEQYF.

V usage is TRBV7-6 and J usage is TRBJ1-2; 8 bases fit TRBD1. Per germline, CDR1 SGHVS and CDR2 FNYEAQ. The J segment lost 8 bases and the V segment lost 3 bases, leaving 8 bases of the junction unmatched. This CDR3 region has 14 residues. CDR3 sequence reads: CASSFSQGAEGYTF. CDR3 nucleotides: TGTGCCAGCAGCTTCTCCCAGGGGGCGGAGGGCTACACCTTC.